One and the same sample provided the 12 T cell receptor beta chains below, sequenced in a study of tumour-infiltrating T cells in Burkitt lymphoma. Profiled with immunoSEQ multiplex PCR; TCRdb holds only in-frame clones, not every one. This table holds about 5,600 clones, 15% to 20% found once. Sequencing used tumor tissue. The receptors derive from a human donor with diffuse large B-cell lymphoma.

A few counts support this clone. The rearrangement links TRBV11-2 to TRBJ2-1, with TRBD2 matching over 9 bases. Trimming cost V 5 bases and J 7 bases; bases outside gene matches: 6. The CDR3 spans 14 residues. Per the germline V gene, CDR1 is SGHAT and CDR2 is FQNNGV. CDR3 nucleotide sequence: TGTGCCAGCAGCCCTAGCGGGAATGTTAATGAGCAGTTCTTC. Translated: CASSPSGNVNEQFF.

This clone was counted only a few times. The chain employs TRBV27 and TRBJ2-7; the D gene is possibly TRBD1 (6 bases). CDR1 is MNHEY, CDR2 SMNVEV, per germline (reference sequence). The CDR3 has 12 amino acids. V was trimmed by 8 bases and J by 1 base, leaving 9 bases between them. CDR3 residues: CASGTGSYEQYF. CDR3 bases: TGTGCCAGCGGCACAGGGTCCTACGAGCAGTACTTC.

V gene TRBV5-8 combines with J gene TRBJ1-4; D is undetermined. Germline-derived CDR1 and CDR2 are SGHTS and YDEGEE. This CDR3 is 11 amino acids long. Trimming removed 3 bases at V and 5 bases at J, with 2 bases between. CDR3 in DNA: TGTGCCAGCAGCTCAAATGAAAAACTGTTTTTT. It yields the protein CASSSNEKLFF.

V is TRBV21-1 and J is TRBJ2-1; TRBD2, the D gene given by the table, was not confirmed from the DNA. TRBV21-1 is a pseudogene. The length of the CDR3 is 20 residues. CDR3 nucleotides: TGTGCCAGCAGCCTGCAGGGACTAGCGGGAGGGTATCCGGATTACAATGAGCAGTTCTTC. It codes for CASSLQGLAGGYPDYNEQFF.

Comments on this clone: The junction departs from the called germline gene at one end, perhaps through a read error. V usage is TRBV18 and J usage is TRBJ2-3; D gene unclear. Germline V gives CDR1 KGHSH, CDR2 LQKENI. The CDR3 consists of 15 residues. The CDR3 reads CASAPPVSGTDTQYF. The CDR3 DNA reads as TGTGCCAGCGCACCACCTGTTTCTGGCACAGATACGCAGTATTTT. The full variable domain, rest sourced from reference TRBV18 and TRBJ2-3, is NAGVMQNPRHLVRRRGQEARLRCSPMKGHSHVYWYRQLPEEGLKFMVYLQKENIIDESGMPKERFSAEFPKEGPSILRIQQVVRGDSAAYFCASAPPVSGTDTQYFGPGTRLTVL.

The V and J genes are TRBV7-2 and TRBJ2-3, with 14 bases matching TRBD2. The CDR3 extends over 16 amino acids. V lost 1 base and J lost 4; bases outside the gene matches: 1. The germline CDR1 and CDR2 sequences are SGHTA and FQGNSA. In nucleotides, the CDR3 is TGTGCCAGCAGCTTAGGACTAGCGGGAGGGCCAGATACGCAGTATTTT. It codes for CASSLGLAGGPDTQYF.

This clone has just a few counts. The genes are TRBV28 and TRBJ2-3; the D gene is possibly TRBD1 (6 bases). CDR1 and CDR2 (germline): MDHEN, SYDVKM. The CDR3 is 15 amino acids. V lost 5 bases and J 5 bases, leaving 17 bases between the germline ends. As DNA, the CDR3 is TGTGCCAGCAGTACGAAAAGCAGGGGCGAAGATACGCAGTATTTT. It encodes CASSTKSRGEDTQYF. The full variable domain, in which reference TRBV28 and TRBJ2-3 provide the parts outside the CDR3, is DVKVTQSSRYLVKRTGEKVFLECVQDMDHENMFWYRQDPGLGLRLIYFSYDVKMKEKGDIPEGYSVSREKKERFSLILESASTNQTSMYLCASSTKSRGEDTQYFGPGTRLTVL.

The chain employs TRBV29-1 and TRBJ1-1; perhaps TRBD1 as D (5 bases). V dropped 6 bases and J dropped 4 bases, with 18 bases sitting between them. Germline V gives CDR1 SQVTM, CDR2 ANQGSEA. The CDR3 length is 14 residues. The CDR3 is CSVQKGAESTEAFF. CDR3 in DNA: TGCAGCGTCCAGAAAGGGGCTGAGAGCACTGAAGCTTTCTTT.

In nucleotides, the CDR3 is TGCGCCAGCAGCTTGGGAGCAATTCAAGAGACCCAGTACTTC. It specifies CASSLGAIQETQYF. This chain connects TRBV5-1 to TRBJ2-5; D not certain. V shed 0 bases and J shed 2 bases, with 8 bases lying between them. CDR1 is SGHRS, CDR2 YFSETQ, per germline. The CDR3 runs to 14 residues.

This clone was seen only a few times. The CDR3 loop is CASSPWDGQETQYF. The CDR3 DNA reads as TGTGCCAGCAGTCCCTGGGATGGCCAAGAGACCCAGTACTTC. The V and J genes are TRBV27 and TRBJ2-5; D not certain. Germline CDR1 MNHEY, CDR2 SMNVEV (reference sequence). The CDR3 covers 14 residues. The germline V and J ends were trimmed by 5 bases and 1 base, with 11 bases remaining between them.

This clone turned up a few times. This chain uses TRBV19 with TRBJ2-1; D uncertain. There are 13 residues in the CDR3. Germline CDR1 LNHDA, CDR2 SQIVND (reference sequence). The ends were cut back, 5 bases at V and 4 bases at J, with 9 bases in the middle. The CDR3 coding sequence is TGTGCCAGTAGTCCCGGTCCTTACAATGAGCAGTTCTTC. Protein sequence: CASSPGPYNEQFF.

The chain uses TRBV28 and TRBJ2-2; the D is unclear. Per the germline V gene, CDR1 is MDHEN and CDR2 is SYDVKM. The CDR3 covers 13 residues. V lost 5 bases and J lost 6, with 10 bases in between. The CDR3 loop reads CASSKVLPGELFF. The CDR3 DNA sequence: TGTGCCAGCAGTAAGGTCCTCCCCGGGGAGCTGTTTTTT.